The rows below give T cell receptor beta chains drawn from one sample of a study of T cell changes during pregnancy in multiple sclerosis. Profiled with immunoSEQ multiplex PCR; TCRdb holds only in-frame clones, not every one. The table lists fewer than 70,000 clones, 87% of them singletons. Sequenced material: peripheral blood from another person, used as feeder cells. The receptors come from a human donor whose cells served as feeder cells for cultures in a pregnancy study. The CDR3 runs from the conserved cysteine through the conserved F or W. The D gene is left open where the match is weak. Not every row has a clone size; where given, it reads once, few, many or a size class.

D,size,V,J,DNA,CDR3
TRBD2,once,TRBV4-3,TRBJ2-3,TGCGCCAGCAGCCGTCCCGTAGCGGGGGGGGGCACAGATACGCAGTATTTT,CASSRPVAGGGTDTQYF
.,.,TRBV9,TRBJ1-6,TGTGCCAGCAGCGTGAGAGATAATTCACCCCTCCACTTT,CASSVRDNSPLHF
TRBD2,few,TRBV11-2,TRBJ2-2,TGTGCCAGCAGCTTCCGGGGGGGGCGGAACACCGGGGAGCTGTTTTTT,CASSFRGGRNTGELFF
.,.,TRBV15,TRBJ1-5,TGTGCCACCAGCAGTCCCAACGGGGCCCAGCATTTT,CATSSPNGAQHF
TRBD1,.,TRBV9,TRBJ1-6,TGTGCCAGCAGCGCCCGGACAGGGACTGTTAATTCACCCCTCCACTTT,CASSARTGTVNSPLHF
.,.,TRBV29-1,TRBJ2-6,TGCAGCGGCCAGGAGGGGGGGGCCAACGTCCTGACTTTC,CSGQEGGANVLTF
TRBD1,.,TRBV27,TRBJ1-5,TGTGCCAGCAGGTTGACAGGGGGCTATCAGCCCCAGCATTTT,CASRLTGGYQPQHF
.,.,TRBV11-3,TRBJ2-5,TGTGCCAGCAGCTCCGACAGTTTCCAAGAGACCCAGTACTTC,CASSSDSFQETQYF
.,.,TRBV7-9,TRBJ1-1,TGTGCCAGCAGCTTAATGGCTGAAGCTTTCTTT,CASSLMAEAFF
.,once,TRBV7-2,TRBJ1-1,TGTGCCAGCAGCTTCGGTGGGAACACTGAAGCTTTCTTT,CASSFGGNTEAFF
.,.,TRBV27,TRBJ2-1,TGTGCCAGCCTCATGGTCACGGGGGCGGGCTACAATGAGCAGTTCTTC,CASLMVTGAGYNEQFF
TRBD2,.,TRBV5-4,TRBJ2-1,TGTGCCAGCAGCCCGGGGGGGGCGAGCTCCTACAATGAGCAGTTCTTC,CASSPGGASSYNEQFF
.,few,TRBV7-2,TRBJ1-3,TGTGCCAGCAGCTTAGGGCCCGGGGGCTCTGGAAACACCATATATTTT,CASSLGPGGSGNTIYF
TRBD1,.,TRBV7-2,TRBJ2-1,TGTGCCAGCAGCTTAGGGGACAGGGTCCTGTTCTTC,CASSLGDRVLFF
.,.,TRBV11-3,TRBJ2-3,TGTGCCAGCAGCGCGCAGCCCTCAGATACGCAGTATTTT,CASSAQPSDTQYF
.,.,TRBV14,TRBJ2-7,TGTGCCAGCAGCCAAAGGGGCTACGAGCAGTACTTC,CASSQRGYEQYF
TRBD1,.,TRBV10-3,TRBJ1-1,TGTGCCACCGGGACAGACATGAACACTGAAGCTTTCTTT,CATGTDMNTEAFF
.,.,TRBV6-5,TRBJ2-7,TGTGCCAGCAGATATAGCAGGGTACCCTACGAGCAGTACTTC,CASRYSRVPYEQYF
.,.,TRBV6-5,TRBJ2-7,TGTGCCAGCAGTTCCCCCCGGGGGGCCGACTACTACGAGCAGTACTTC,CASSSPRGADYYEQYF
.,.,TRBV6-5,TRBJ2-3,TGTGCCAGCAGTCCTTGGGGGGAAACAGATACGCAGTATTTT,CASSPWGETDTQYF
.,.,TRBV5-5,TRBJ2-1,TGTGCCAGCAGCTTGGGCGGTGACTCGAGGAATGAGCAGTTCTTC,CASSLGGDSRNEQFF
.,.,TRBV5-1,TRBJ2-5,TGCGCCAGCAGCTTGGACCCCTCCGAGACCCAGTACTTC,CASSLDPSETQYF
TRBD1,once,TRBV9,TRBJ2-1,TGTGCCAGCAGCGCGACAGGGGACCTCTACAATGAGCAGTTCTTC,CASSATGDLYNEQFF
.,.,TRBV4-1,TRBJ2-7,TGCGCCAGCAGCCACCCAGGGGCCTACGAGCAGTACTTC,CASSHPGAYEQYF